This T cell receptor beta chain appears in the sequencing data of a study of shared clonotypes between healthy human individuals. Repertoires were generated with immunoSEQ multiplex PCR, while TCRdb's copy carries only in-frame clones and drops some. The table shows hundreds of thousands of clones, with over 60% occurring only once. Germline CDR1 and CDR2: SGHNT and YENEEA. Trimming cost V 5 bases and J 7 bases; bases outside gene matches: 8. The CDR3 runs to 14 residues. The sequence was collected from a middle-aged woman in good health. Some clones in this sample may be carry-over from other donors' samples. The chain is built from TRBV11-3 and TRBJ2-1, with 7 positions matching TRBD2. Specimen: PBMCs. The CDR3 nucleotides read TGTGCCAGCAGCCCCCGCGGGAGTTCGAATGAGCAGTTCTTC. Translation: CASSPRGSSNEQFF. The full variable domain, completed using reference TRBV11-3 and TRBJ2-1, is EAGVVQSPRYKIIEKKQPVAFWCNPISGHNTLYWYLQNLGQGPELLIRYENEEAVDDSQLPKDRFSAERLKGVDSTLKIQPAELGDSAVYLCASSPRGSSNEQFFGPGTRLTVL.